Here is one T cell receptor (beta chain) with its context. V was pared by 0 bases and J by 1 base, with 10 bases between. Germline values: CDR1 LGHNA, CDR2 YSLEER. The CDR3 is 15 residues long. This sample stems from a study of technical replicates of blood from a few donors. Profiled with immunoSEQ multiplex PCR; TCRdb holds only in-frame clones, not every one. The table lists 50,000 to 70,000 clones, 93% of them singletons. Sequences were obtained from PBMCs. The chain has TRBV4-3 and TRBJ2-7, with no clear D. The TCR originated in a human donor in good health. Some clones in this sample may be carry-over from other donors' samples. CDR3 sequence reads: CASSQEAQRSYEQYF. CDR3 in DNA: TGCGCCAGCAGCCAAGAAGCGCAGCGTTCCTACGAGCAGTACTTC.